This T cell receptor (beta chain) was profiled in a study of T-cell memory formation after mild COVID-19. Study-wide background: TCR clusters were mostly donor specific. Regarding the study as a whole: A second wave expanding day 15 to 37 was CD4+-biased; contracting clones were balanced. The authors left the SARS-CoV-2 specificity of second-wave clones peaking on day 37 unconfirmed.

TCRdb re-derived calls from the 5' RACE reads in MiXCR, one entry per CDR3 protein. Among some 97,000 distinct CDR3 sequences, over 8.5% were seen once, and the ten largest hold about 40%. V dropped 5 bases and J dropped 8 bases, with 13 bases sitting between them. The CDR3 runs to 13 residues. Germline assignment: CDR1 SEHNR and CDR2 FQNEAQ (reference sequence). This clonotype was seen only a few times. The target antigen is unknown. This TCR was sampled from a man aged 18 to 30 who had mild COVID-19 (a few samples of this study predate the infection). Cell type and time point are not known. The sequenced sample consisted of PBMCs or a T cell subset sorted from them (not recorded which). This chain uses TRBV7-9 with TRBJ2-4, with D perhaps matching TRBD1 or TRBD2 (5 bases each). This CDR3 is CASSQGTPDIQYF. In nucleotides, the CDR3 is TGTGCCAGCAGCCAAGGGACGCCGGACATTCAGTACTTC. The whole variable domain, remainder taken from reference TRBV7-9 and TRBJ2-4, is DTGVSQNPRHKITKRGQNVTFRCDPISEHNRLYWYRQTLGQGPEFLTYFQNEAQLEKSRLLSDRFSAERPKGSFSTLEIQRTEQGDSAMYLCASSQGTPDIQYFGAGTRLSVL.